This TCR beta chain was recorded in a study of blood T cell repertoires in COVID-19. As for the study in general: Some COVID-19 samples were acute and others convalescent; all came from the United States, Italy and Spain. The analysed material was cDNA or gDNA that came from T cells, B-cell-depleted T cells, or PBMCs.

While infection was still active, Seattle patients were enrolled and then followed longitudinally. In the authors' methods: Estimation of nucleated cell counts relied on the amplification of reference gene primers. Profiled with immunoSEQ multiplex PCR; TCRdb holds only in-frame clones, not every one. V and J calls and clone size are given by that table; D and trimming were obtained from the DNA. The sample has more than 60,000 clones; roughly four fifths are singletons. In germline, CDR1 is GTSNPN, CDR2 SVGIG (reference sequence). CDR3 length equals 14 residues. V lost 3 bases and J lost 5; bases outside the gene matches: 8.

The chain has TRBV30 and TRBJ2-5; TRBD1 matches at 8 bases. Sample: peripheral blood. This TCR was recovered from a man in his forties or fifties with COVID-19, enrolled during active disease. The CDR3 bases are TGTGCCTGGAGGCCAGCAGGGGGCGGCGAGACCCAGTACTTC. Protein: CAWRPAGGGETQYF.